Listed here are 5 T cell receptor beta chains from one sample, sequenced in a study of response to subunit inactivated influenza vaccine. TCRdb reprocessed the RT-PCR reads with MiXCR, giving one entry per CDR3 protein. The repertoire has 450,000 to 600,000 distinct CDR3 sequences, roughly 7.6% of them found once; the top ten carry around 12%. Sequenced here: PBMCs from blood, sampled less than 25 months after vaccination. The receptors come from a man aged 50 to 75 who received an inactivated influenza vaccine.

This clonotype was seen at least ten times. The chain is built from TRBV15 and TRBJ2-4; no firm D call. Trimming pared 0 bases from V and 6 bases from J, leaving 12 bases between. The CDR3 loop spans 15 amino acids. The germline V gene has CDR1 LNHNV and CDR2 YYDKDF (reference sequence). The CDR3 spells CATSRDLGVGNIQYF. DNA of the CDR3: TGTGCCACCAGCAGAGATTTAGGTGTCGGAAACATTCAGTACTTC.

This clonotype was found a few times. V is TRBV20-1 and J is TRBJ2-3, with D tentatively TRBD1 (5 bases). The germline V gene encodes CDR1 DFQATT and CDR2 SNEGSKA (reference sequence). This CDR3 has 14 residues. The V and J ends lost 7 bases and 6 bases respectively, with 20 bases between them. This CDR3 is CSVRNMGPHDTQYF. In nucleotides, the CDR3 is TGCAGTGTCAGGAATATGGGGCCCCATGATACGCAGTATTTT.

This clonotype was seen only a few times. The V call is TRBV10-3, the J call TRBJ2-3; 7 positions match TRBD2. In germline, CDR1 is ENHRY, CDR2 SYGVKD. V lost 6 bases and J lost 2; bases outside the gene matches: 14. The length of the CDR3 is 17 residues. CDR3 sequence (DNA): TGTGCCATCAGCCTATCGGCGGCAGGGACTAACACAGATACGCAGTATTTT. Its protein product is CAISLSAAGTNTDTQYF.

This clonotype has at least ten counts. This chain joins TRBV10-3 and TRBJ1-6; D perhaps matches TRBD1 (6 bases). With 0 bases removed from V and 8 bases from J, the gap between germline ends came to 11 bases. Germline lookup yields CDR1 ENHRY and CDR2 SYGVKD. The CDR3 has 15 residues. The CDR3 sequence is CAISESTGADSPLHF. CDR3 nucleotides: TGTGCCATCAGTGAGTCTACGGGGGCGGATTCACCCCTCCACTTT.

This clonotype came up many times. V gene TRBV28 combines with J gene TRBJ1-4, with D maybe TRBD1 (5 bases). There are 12 residues in the CDR3. Trimming removed 5 bases at V and 8 bases at J, with 9 bases between. Germline lookup yields CDR1 MDHEN and CDR2 SYDVKM. This CDR3 is CASSIYREKLFF. The CDR3 DNA is TGTGCCAGCAGTATTTACAGGGAAAAACTGTTTTTT.